Below are 27 T cell receptor beta chains sequenced from a single sample in a study of shared clonotypes between healthy human individuals. Repertoires were generated with immunoSEQ multiplex PCR, while TCRdb's copy carries only in-frame clones and drops some. The sample shows about 2,500,000 clones, approximately 92% of them seen only once. Sequenced sample: naive CD4+ T cells sorted from blood. Stated subset: CD45RA+ positively selected. These receptors all come from a man aged 18-30 years in good health.

Only one count was recorded for this clone. The rearrangement uses TRBV12-5 and TRBJ1-1; D is perhaps TRBD1 (6 bases). Trimming stripped 5 bases from V and 10 bases from J, with 14 bases between. The CDR3 has 12 amino acids. Germline V gives CDR1 LGHNT, CDR2 FRNRAP. CDR3 in amino acids: CASGPSTGSAFF. The DNA for the CDR3 is TGTGCTAGTGGTCCGTCTACAGGGTCAGCTTTCTTT.

For this clone: This CDR3 is also generated by other DNA sequences in the sample. The gene calls are TRBV11-2 and TRBJ2-3, with unresolved D. The CDR3 extends over 12 amino acids. V shed 4 bases and J shed 3 bases, with 5 bases lying between them. Looked up from germline, CDR1 is SGHAT and CDR2 is FQNNGV. The CDR3 nucleotides read TGTGCCAGCAGCTCCTATACAGATACGCAGTATTTT. Its protein product is CASSSYTDTQYF.

The chain employs TRBV7-2 and TRBJ2-1; the match to TRBD1 covers 8 bases. The V gene end was trimmed by 5 bases and the J gene end by 5 bases; junction bases not matched to a gene: 14. Germline CDR1 is SGHTA and CDR2 is FQGNSA. This CDR3 is built from 17 residues. The chain's CDR3 is CASSPYSTGEADNEQFF. The CDR3 bases are TGTGCCAGCAGCCCCTACTCGACAGGGGAAGCGGACAATGAGCAGTTCTTC.

In this sample, this clone turned up once. This chain links TRBV11-2 with TRBJ2-7, with D tentatively TRBD1 or TRBD2 (5 bases each). The CDR3 runs 15 residues. The ends were cut back, 3 bases at V and 6 bases at J, with 18 bases in the middle. The V gene's germline CDR1 is SGHAT and CDR2 FQNNGV. CDR3 DNA: TGTGCCAGCAGCTTCTTGCCCGGAGGCAGGGTCGAGCAGTACTTC. Translation gives CASSFLPGGRVEQYF.

Note on this clone: Additional DNA sequences in this sample encode the identical CDR3. The CDR3 spells CASSPDRYEQYF. CDR3 bases: TGCGCCAGCAGCCCCGACCGCTACGAGCAGTACTTC. The chain is built from TRBV5-1 and TRBJ2-7; D not certain. V lost 4 bases and J 3 bases, leaving 8 bases between the germline ends. CDR1 is SGHRS, CDR2 YFSETQ, per germline. The CDR3 contains 12 residues.

This clone was observed once. The chain carries TRBV19 and TRBJ1-2; D not resolved. V lost 3 bases and J 4 bases, leaving 12 bases between the germline ends. The CDR3 has 14 residues. Germline V lookup: CDR1 LNHDA, CDR2 SQIVND (reference sequence). For the CDR3, the DNA is TGTGCCAGTAGTATTAATGACGCACGCTATGGCTACACCTTC. This sequence encodes CASSINDARYGYTF.

Points on this clone: This same CDR3 is encoded by further DNA sequences in the sample. The chain carries TRBV5-1 and TRBJ2-1, with 7 positions matching TRBD1. Germline assignment: CDR1 SGHRS and CDR2 YFSETQ. J gave up 5 bases and V 4 bases, and 3 bases lay outside the gene matches. This CDR3 contains 13 residues. This CDR3 reads CASSPGQNNEQFF. CDR3 in DNA: TGCGCCAGCAGCCCGGGACAGAACAATGAGCAGTTCTTC.

CDR3 sequence reads: CASSSLGDGKTQYF. The CDR3, as DNA: TGTGCCAGCAGCTCGTTAGGGGACGGGAAGACCCAGTACTTC. This chain connects TRBV5-6 to TRBJ2-5; D may match TRBD1 or TRBD2 (5 bases each). Germline CDR1 is SGHDT and CDR2 is YYEEEE. This CDR3 comprises 14 residues. The ends were cut back, 3 bases at V and 6 bases at J, with 15 bases in the middle.

The chain is built from TRBV10-3 and TRBJ1-1; 7 positions agree with TRBD1. V trimming: 6 bases; J trimming: 6 bases; junction bases outside the gene matches: 1. The germline gives CDR1 ENHRY, CDR2 SYGVKD. The CDR3 is made up of 11 amino acids. The CDR3 DNA reads as TGTGCCATCAGCAGGGGGGCTGAAGCTTTCTTT. Translation: CAISRGAEAFF.

The rearrangement joins TRBV30 to TRBJ2-5; the D call may be TRBD1 or TRBD2 (5 bases each). The J call may not be correct, given that the DNA end is closer to TRBJ2-7. The CDR3 consists of 13 residues. The germline CDR1 and CDR2 sequences are GTSNPN and SVGIG (reference sequence). Here the CDR3 DNA reads TGTGCCTGGAGTGCGGGACGAGGAAGCGAGCAGTACTTC. Translated: CAWSAGRGSEQYF.

A few counts support this clone. CDR3 residues: CASSLYQGAGTGELFF. CDR3 nucleotide sequence: TGTGCCAGCAGTTTATATCAGGGGGCAGGTACCGGGGAGCTGTTTTTT. V usage is TRBV28 and J usage is TRBJ2-2, with 8 bases that match TRBD1. With V trimmed by 1 base and J by 5 bases, 6 bases remained unmatched. Germline CDR1 and CDR2: MDHEN and SYDVKM. The CDR3 runs 16 residues. The full variable domain, its missing parts supplied by reference TRBV28 and TRBJ2-2, is DVKVTQSSRYLVKRTGEKVFLECVQDMDHENMFWYRQDPGLGLRLIYFSYDVKMKEKGDIPEGYSVSREKKERFSLILESASTNQTSMYLCASSLYQGAGTGELFFGEGSRLTVL.

The chain couples TRBV19 to TRBJ2-3; D uncertain. The CDR3 is 15 amino acids. The germline V and J ends were trimmed by 2 bases and 3 bases, with 12 bases remaining between them. Germline CDR1 and CDR2: LNHDA and SQIVND (reference sequence). CDR3 in amino acids: CASSIMGYWTDTQYF. CDR3 nucleotide sequence: TGTGCCAGTAGTATAATGGGGTACTGGACAGATACGCAGTATTTT.

As regards this clone: The identical CDR3 is also encoded by other nucleotide sequences in the sample. This sequence joins TRBV18 and TRBJ1-3, with D possibly being TRBD1 (5 bases). The CDR3 sequence is 16 residues long. V was trimmed by 0 bases and J by 0 bases, leaving 9 bases between them. CDR1 is KGHSH, CDR2 LQKENI, per germline. The CDR3 bases are TGTGCCAGCTCACCACCGGGGCAGTTCTCTGGAAACACCATATATTTT. Amino acids: CASSPPGQFSGNTIYF.

On this clone: One junction end does not reproduce the germline sequence, and a read error may be involved. The CDR3: CASSDSSGRSF. CDR3 DNA sequence: TGTGCCAGCAGTGACTCTAGCGGGAGGTCCTTC. The chain recombines TRBV6-6 with TRBJ2-7; 11 nucleotides agree with TRBD2. The CDR3 length is 11 residues. Looked up from germline, CDR1 is MNHNY and CDR2 is SVGAGI (reference sequence).

CDR3 DNA: TGTGCCAGCAGCTTGCATCCCCTCGGAACCGGGGAGCTGTTTTTT. It encodes CASSLHPLGTGELFF. This sequence joins TRBV11-3 and TRBJ2-2, with unresolved D. Germline lookup yields CDR1 SGHNT and CDR2 YENEEA. CDR3 length: 15 amino acids. The V gene lost 3 bases and the J gene lost 5 bases, with 13 bases spanning the gap.

V gene TRBV6-6 combines with J gene TRBJ1-2; D is unclear. From germline, CDR1 is MNHNY and CDR2 SVGAGI (reference sequence). Trimming stripped 2 bases from V and 5 bases from J, with 12 bases between. This CDR3 spans 14 amino acids. The CDR3 DNA follows: TGTGCCAGCAGTTACGAAGGGCCCTTATATGGCTACACCTTC. It is translated as CASSYEGPLYGYTF.

V is TRBV28 and J is TRBJ1-3; 7 positions match TRBD1. V was clipped by 6 bases and J by 4 bases; unmatched bases: 6. The CDR3 runs 14 residues. The germline V gene encodes CDR1 MDHEN and CDR2 SYDVKM. The CDR3 nucleotides read TGTGCCAGCAGGATGACGGGACAGGGAAACACCATATATTTT. This translates into CASRMTGQGNTIYF.

J is TRBJ2-7 and V is TRBV28; D is ambiguous. The germline CDR1 and CDR2 sequences are MDHEN and SYDVKM. Trimming shortened V by 2 bases and J by 6 bases, and 14 bases separated the two germline ends. This CDR3 is built from 14 residues. CDR3 DNA sequence: TGTGCCAGCAGTTTAAGGAGCCAACTCAGCGAGCAGTACTTC. This encodes CASSLRSQLSEQYF.

CDR3 bases: TGTGCCAGCAGCTTTAACCAGGGGTCGGGCGAGCAGTACTTC. Amino acids: CASSFNQGSGEQYF. This chain connects TRBV11-2 to TRBJ2-7; TRBD1 might be the D (6 bases). The CDR3 is 14 residues long. Germline V lookup: CDR1 SGHAT, CDR2 FQNNGV. V was cut by 3 bases and J by 6 bases, with 15 bases left in between.

This chain links TRBV18 with TRBJ2-3; no definite D call. Between the trimmed V and J ends, which lost 10 bases and 1 base, there was a span of 9 bases. The CDR3 consists of 12 residues. CDR1 and CDR2 (germline): KGHSH, LQKENI. The DNA of the CDR3 is TGTGCCACCAAACGGGGCACAGATACGCAGTATTTT. Translating gives CATKRGTDTQYF.

CDR3 coding DNA: TGTGCCAGCGGCCTTATCACAGATACGCAGTATTTT. Its protein is CASGLITDTQYF. The rearrangement links TRBV2 to TRBJ2-3; no clear D. Between the trimmed V and J ends, which lost 8 bases and 2 bases, there was a span of 8 bases. In germline, CDR1 is SNHLY, CDR2 FYNNEI. This CDR3 contains 12 residues.

About this clone: This same CDR3 is encoded by further DNA sequences in the sample. The rearrangement uses TRBV9 and TRBJ2-5; a weak D match, TRBD1 (6 bases). Trimming pared 2 bases from V and 1 base from J, leaving 9 bases between. CDR1 SGDLS and CDR2 YYNGEE come from the germline V gene. The length of the CDR3 is 14 residues. The CDR3 DNA follows: TGTGCCAGCAGCGTCGGGACACTCCAAGAGACCCAGTACTTC. It translates to CASSVGTLQETQYF.

CDR3 in amino acids: CASSWGKGQGLDTQYF. The CDR3 DNA sequence: TGTGCCAGCAGCTGGGGAAAGGGACAGGGACTGGATACGCAGTATTTT. The rearrangement joins TRBV7-3 to TRBJ2-3, with 9 bases lining up with TRBD1. V was pared by 4 bases and J by 6 bases, with 11 bases of the junction left unmatched. The CDR3 sequence is 16 residues long. Germline CDR1 is SGHTA and CDR2 is FQGTGA.

The DNA for the CDR3 is TGTGCCTGGAGTGACAGAGATGGCTACACCTTC. Amino acids: CAWSDRDGYTF. J is TRBJ1-2 and V is TRBV30; D not certain. The CDR3 covers 11 residues. The germline CDR1 and CDR2 sequences are GTSNPN and SVGIG (reference sequence). Trimming removed 1 base from V and 6 bases from J, with 6 bases in between. Full variable domain (missing parts from reference TRBV30 and TRBJ1-2): SQTIHQWPATLVQPVGSPLSLECTVEGTSNPNLYWYRQAAGRGLQLLFYSVGIGQISSEVPQNLSASRPQDRQFILSSKKLLLSDSGFYLCAWSDRDGYTFGSGTRLTVV.

This chain connects TRBV5-1 to TRBJ2-4; 9 nucleotides match TRBD2. Germline V gene sequence: CDR1 SGHRS, CDR2 YFSETQ. V lost 4 bases, J lost 7 bases, and 9 bases stayed unmatched. This CDR3 has 15 amino acids. CDR3 region: CASSNQGTSRNIQYF. CDR3 coding DNA: TGCGCCAGCAGCAACCAAGGGACTAGCCGTAACATTCAGTACTTC.

V and J are TRBV10-1 and TRBJ2-7; 8 bases line up with TRBD1. The CDR3 has 13 residues. CDR1 WNHNN and CDR2 SYGVQD come from the germline V gene (reference sequence). The trim removed 8 bases at V and 4 bases at J, leaving 7 bases unmatched. The CDR3 nucleotides read TGCGCCAGCTCCTTGGACAGGGAATACGAGCAGTACTTC. Translating it yields CASSLDREYEQYF.

The chain joins TRBV5-6 to TRBJ1-4; TRBD1 matches at 9 bases. Germline values: CDR1 SGHDT, CDR2 YYEEEE. V was clipped by 1 base and J by 4 bases; unmatched bases: 2. The CDR3 has 15 residues. For the CDR3, the DNA is TGTGCCAGCAGCTTGAGGGACAGGGATAATGAAAAACTGTTTTTT. As protein: CASSLRDRDNEKLFF. The full variable domain, in which reference TRBV5-6 and TRBJ1-4 provide the parts outside the CDR3, is DAGVTQSPTHLIKTRGQQVTLRCSPKSGHDTVSWYQQALGQGPQFIFQYYEEEERQRGNFPDRFSGHQFPNYSSELNVNALLLGDSALYLCASSLRDRDNEKLFFGSGTQLSVL.